At least ten counts were recorded for the clone carrying this T cell receptor (beta chain). This specimen belongs to a study of molecular identifiers for immune sequencing clone quantification. TCRdb re-called the PCR reads through MiXCR, storing one row per CDR3 protein. Of 65,000 or so distinct CDR3 sequences listed, 18% are singletons. The V gene end was trimmed by 5 bases and the J gene end by 9 bases; junction bases not matched to a gene: 7. The length of the CDR3 is 13 residues. The germline V gene encodes CDR1 SEHNR and CDR2 FQNEAQ (reference sequence). The chain is built from TRBV7-9 and TRBJ2-3; TRBD1 matches at 8 bases. The TCR comes from a human donor in good health. Some libraries in this study had Jurkat cell RNA spiked in. Sequenced material: naive CD8+ T cells from blood, with Jurkat cell RNA spiked in. The subset: FACS-sorted CD8+CD4-CCR7+CD45RA+ naive T cells. This CDR3 reads CASSLDRDRTQYF. Here the CDR3 DNA reads TGTGCCAGCAGCCTTGACCGGGACAGGACGCAGTATTTT.